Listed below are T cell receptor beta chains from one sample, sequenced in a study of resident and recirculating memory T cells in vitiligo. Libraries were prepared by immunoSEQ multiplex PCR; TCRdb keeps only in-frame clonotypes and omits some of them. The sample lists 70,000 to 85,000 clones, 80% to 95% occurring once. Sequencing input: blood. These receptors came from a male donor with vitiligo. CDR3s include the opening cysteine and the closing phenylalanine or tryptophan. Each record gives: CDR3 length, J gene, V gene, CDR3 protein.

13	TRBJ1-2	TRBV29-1	CSVGGGPNYGYTF
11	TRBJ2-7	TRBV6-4	CASRTGPEQYF
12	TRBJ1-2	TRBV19	CASSPGGERYTF
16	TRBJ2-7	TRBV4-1	CASSQEERPSSYEQYF
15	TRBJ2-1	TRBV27	CASSLAGNSYNEQFF
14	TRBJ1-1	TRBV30	CAWSVMGANTEAFF
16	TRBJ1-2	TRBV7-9	CASSRREASRIHGYTF
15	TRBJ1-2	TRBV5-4	CASSLGATGSYGYTF
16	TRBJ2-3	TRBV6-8	CASSSTTGGFTDTQYF
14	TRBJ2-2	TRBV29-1	CSVEPAGNTGELFF
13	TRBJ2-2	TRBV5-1	CASSLAGTGELFF
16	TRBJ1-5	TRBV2	CASSEARGGAGQPQHF
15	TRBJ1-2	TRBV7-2	CASSLGFIGQSGYTF
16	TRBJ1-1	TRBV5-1	CASSSKTGTTNTEAFF
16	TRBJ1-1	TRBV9	CASSGLSAGLDTEAFF
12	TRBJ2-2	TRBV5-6	CASSLYTGELFF